The rows below give T cell receptor beta chains drawn from one sample of a study of identical twins. TCRdb recomputed calls from the 5' RACE reads with MiXCR, one row per CDR3 protein. The profile shows hundreds of thousands of distinct CDR3 sequences, roughly 12% of them singletons. The sample was also linked to a second study, of yellow fever vaccine responses in identical twins.

Sample: PBMCs. Receptors originate from a woman aged 18-29 years in good health. The CDR3 runs from the conserved cysteine through the conserved F or W. The D gene is left open where the match is weak. Only part of the rows carry a size: once, few, many, or a class if the clone is expanded.

J,D,V,size,CDR3,DNA
TRBJ2-5,-,TRBV12-3/TRBV12-4,-,CASSPTWGHLGPKETQYF,TGTGCCAGCAGTCCAACCTGGGGACACCTGGGGCCAAAAGAGACCCAGTACTTC
TRBJ1-2,TRBD1,TRBV5-5,-,CASSSGQANYGYTF,TGTGCCAGCAGCTCAGGACAGGCCAACTATGGCTACACCTTC
TRBJ1-1,TRBD1,TRBV7-2,-,CASSLVWTGTEAFF,TGTGCCAGCAGCTTAGTTTGGACAGGCACTGAAGCTTTCTTT
TRBJ2-3,TRBD2,TRBV7-2,-,CASSLIASGSDTQYF,TGTGCCAGCAGCTTAATCGCTAGCGGGAGTGATACGCAGTATTTT
TRBJ2-1,TRBD2,TRBV5-6,many,CASSGSLAGAYNEQFF,TGTGCCAGCAGCGGATCACTAGCGGGGGCCTACAATGAGCAGTTCTTC
TRBJ2-5,TRBD2,TRBV9,few,CASSPSGMLQETQYF,TGTGCCAGCAGCCCGAGCGGGATGCTACAAGAGACCCAGTACTTC
TRBJ1-2,-,TRBV11-1,many,CASSFGGGGYTF,TGTGCCAGCAGCTTCGGAGGTGGCGGCTACACCTTC
TRBJ2-4,-,TRBV7-2,-,CASSFRFLAKNIQYF,TGTGCCAGCAGCTTCAGGTTCCTAGCCAAAAACATTCAGTACTTC
TRBJ1-5,TRBD1,TRBV12-3/TRBV12-4,-,CASSDFRDGTGYQPQHF,TGTGCCAGCAGTGACTTCCGCGATGGGACAGGTTATCAGCCCCAGCATTTT
TRBJ1-5,-,TRBV2,many,CASSEMNTHQPQHF,TGTGCCAGCAGTGAAATGAACACCCATCAGCCCCAGCATTTT
TRBJ2-1,-,TRBV20-1,few,CSANPVDAPSYNEQFF,TGCAGTGCTAACCCAGTGGATGCCCCCTCCTACAATGAGCAGTTCTTC
TRBJ2-2,-,TRBV7-6,few,CASSNTGFTGELFF,TGTGCCAGCAGCAACACAGGGTTCACCGGGGAGCTGTTTTTT
TRBJ2-3,-,TRBV7-9,-,CASSYPTENTQYF,TGTGCCAGCAGCTACCCGACCGAGAATACGCAGTATTTT
TRBJ1-1,-,TRBV7-6,-,CASSQDRTTEAFF,TGTGCCAGCAGCCAGGACAGAACAACTGAAGCTTTCTTT
TRBJ2-3,TRBD1,TRBV24-1,-,CATSDLRGHGDTQYF,TGTGCCACCAGTGATTTGAGGGGGCACGGAGATACGCAGTATTTT
TRBJ1-2,TRBD1,TRBV3-1,many,CASSQGLGQGIYGYTF,TGTGCCAGCAGCCAAGGTCTTGGACAGGGAATCTATGGCTACACCTTC
TRBJ1-3,-,TRBV10-3,few,CAISERSFISGNTIYF,TGTGCCATCAGTGAGAGATCTTTCATCTCTGGAAACACCATATATTTT
TRBJ2-7,-,TRBV4-1,-,CASSQDKGGEQYF,TGCGCCAGCAGCCAAGATAAGGGAGGCGAGCAGTACTTC
TRBJ2-7,TRBD1,TRBV5-4,-,CASSFGTGGNYEQYF,TGTGCCAGCAGCTTCGGGACAGGGGGGAACTACGAGCAGTACTTC
TRBJ2-1,TRBD2,TRBV19,-,CASSMVLGTSGYNEQFF,TGTGCCAGTAGTATGGTCCTCGGGACTAGCGGCTACAATGAGCAGTTCTTC
TRBJ1-2,-,TRBV29-1,few,CSVEQGGYTF,TGCAGCGTTGAACAGGGTGGCTACACCTTC
TRBJ2-3,TRBD2,TRBV12-3/TRBV12-4,many,CASSLGLADTDTQYF,TGTGCCAGCAGTTTGGGGCTAGCGGACACAGATACGCAGTATTTT
TRBJ1-1,-,TRBV10-3,many,CAITTGINEAFF,TGTGCCATCACCACAGGGATTAATGAAGCTTTCTTT
TRBJ2-3,-,TRBV7-8,-,CASSTGPLDTQYF,TGTGCCAGCAGCACGGGGCCCTTAGATACGCAGTATTTT
TRBJ2-1,-,TRBV7-3,few,CASSPQRRNSYNEQFF,TGTGCCAGCAGCCCACAGAGGCGGAACTCCTACAATGAGCAGTTCTTC
TRBJ2-2,-,TRBV12-3/TRBV12-4,few,CASSLWRRDTGELFF,TGTGCCAGCAGTTTATGGCGCAGGGACACCGGGGAGCTGTTTTTT
TRBJ1-1,TRBD1,TRBV6-1,-,CASTEGSYRGYTEAFF,TGTGCCAGCACCGAGGGGTCCTACAGGGGGTACACTGAAGCTTTCTTT
TRBJ2-7,TRBD2,TRBV9,many,CASSLGLADSYEQYF,TGTGCCAGCAGCCTAGGACTAGCGGATTCCTACGAGCAGTACTTC
TRBJ2-5,-,TRBV6-5,few,CASSYGNPVETQYF,TGTGCCAGCAGTTACGGGAACCCAGTAGAGACCCAGTACTTC
TRBJ2-1,-,TRBV29-1,-,CSVDIRSYNEQFF,TGCAGCGTTGATATCAGGTCTTACAATGAGCAGTTCTTC
TRBJ2-1,TRBD1,TRBV5-6,few,CASSLDVGQGVRNEQFF,TGTGCCAGCAGCTTGGACGTAGGACAGGGGGTGAGGAATGAGCAGTTCTTC
TRBJ2-3,TRBD1,TRBV25-1,-,CASSELRTGATDMQYF,TGTGCCAGCAGTGAATTGAGGACAGGGGCCACAGATATGCAGTATTTT
TRBJ1-4,-,TRBV7-7,-,CASSLGDGYNEKLFF,TGTGCCAGCAGCTTGGGGGACGGCTACAATGAAAAACTGTTTTTT
TRBJ2-3,TRBD1,TRBV4-2,-,CASSPVTGDRTDTQYF,TGTGCCAGCAGCCCCGTGACAGGGGATCGCACAGATACGCAGTATTTT
TRBJ1-2,-,TRBV7-9,-,CASSGNGSTF,TGTGCCAGCAGCGGGAACGGGTCGACCTTC
TRBJ1-1,TRBD1,TRBV4-1,few,CASGDRGPTEAFF,TGCGCCAGTGGGGACAGGGGGCCCACTGAAGCTTTCTTT
TRBJ1-3,-,TRBV5-1,-,CASSSGDRSGNTIYF,TGCGCCAGCAGCTCGGGTGATCGGTCTGGAAACACCATATATTTT
TRBJ2-3,TRBD1,TRBV6-5,-,CASSSNRQGPGDTQYF,TGTGCCAGCAGTTCCAATCGACAGGGCCCTGGAGATACGCAGTATTTT
TRBJ1-1,-,TRBV9,many,CASSVVGSPEAFF,TGTGCCAGCAGCGTAGTTGGGTCTCCTGAAGCTTTCTTT
TRBJ2-2,-,TRBV2,many,CASTEGGTGELFF,TGTGCCAGCACCGAAGGGGGGACCGGGGAGCTGTTTTTT
TRBJ2-3,-,TRBV6-5,few,CASSYSKGTDTQYF,TGTGCCAGCAGTTACTCAAAGGGCACAGATACGCAGTATTTT
TRBJ2-6,-,TRBV20-1,-,CSARSPNSGANVLTF,TGCAGTGCTAGATCCCCAAACTCTGGGGCCAACGTCCTGACTTTC
TRBJ2-7,-,TRBV6-1,-,CASSQTTGFYEQYF,TGTGCCAGCAGCCAAACGACAGGTTTCTACGAGCAGTACTTC
TRBJ2-3,-,TRBV28,few,CASSILTDTQYF,TGTGCCAGCAGTATCCTAACAGATACGCAGTATTTT
TRBJ2-1,TRBD2,TRBV12-3/TRBV12-4,few,CASSLDPSLGVSGGYNEQFF,TGTGCCAGCAGTTTAGACCCTTCTCTCGGGGTTAGCGGGGGTTACAATGAGCAGTTCTTC
TRBJ2-1,-,TRBV5-1,-,CASSSPLVKSNEQFF,TGCGCCAGCAGCTCCCCGCTAGTGAAGAGTAATGAGCAGTTCTTC
TRBJ2-2,-,TRBV5-1,few,CASSLGAAGGYTGELFF,TGCGCCAGCAGCTTGGGCGCGGCAGGAGGTTACACCGGGGAGCTGTTTTTT
TRBJ2-1,-,TRBV5-1,few,CASSLWVNEQFF,TGCGCCAGCAGCTTGTGGGTTAATGAGCAGTTCTTC
TRBJ2-3,TRBD2,TRBV27,few,CASAGGRYTDTQYF,TGTGCCAGCGCGGGAGGGCGATACACAGATACGCAGTATTTT
TRBJ2-5,TRBD2,TRBV5-1,-,CASSPKGGSSGGETQYF,TGCGCCAGCAGCCCCAAGGGTGGTTCTAGCGGCGGAGAGACCCAGTACTTC